This T cell receptor (beta chain) is from a study of siplizumab effects on memory and regulatory T cells. Using immunoSEQ multiplex PCR, the repertoire was profiled, and TCRdb retains in-frame clones only, with some absent. This repertoire shows tens of thousands of clones, about 92% found once; its top ten account for less than 40%. This CDR3 has 15 amino acids. The junction had 6 bases not matched to a gene; V was cut back by 6 bases and J by 3 bases. Germline lookup yields CDR1 MNHEY and CDR2 SVGAGI. The source material was CD8+ T cells sorted from blood. This receptor was taken from a human donor in good health. The chain employs TRBV6-5 and TRBJ1-5, with TRBD1 matching 9 bases. CDR3 DNA: TGTGCCAGCAGGGACGGACAGGGGAACAATCAGCCCCAGCATTTT. Translation: CASRDGQGNNQPQHF.